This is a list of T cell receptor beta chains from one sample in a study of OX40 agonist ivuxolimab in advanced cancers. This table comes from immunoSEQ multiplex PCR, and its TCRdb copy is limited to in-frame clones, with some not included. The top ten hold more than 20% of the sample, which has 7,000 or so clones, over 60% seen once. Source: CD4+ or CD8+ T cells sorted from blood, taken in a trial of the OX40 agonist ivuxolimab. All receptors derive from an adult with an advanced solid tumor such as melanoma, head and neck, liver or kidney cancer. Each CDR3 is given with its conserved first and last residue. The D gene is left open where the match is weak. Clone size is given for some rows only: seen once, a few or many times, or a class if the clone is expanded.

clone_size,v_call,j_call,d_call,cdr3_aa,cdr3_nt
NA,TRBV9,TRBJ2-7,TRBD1,CASSVEPGQPWSEQYF,TGTGCCAGCAGCGTAGAGCCGGGACAGCCATGGAGCGAGCAGTACTTC
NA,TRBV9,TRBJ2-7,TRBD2,CASSASGTSASEQYF,TGTGCCAGCAGCGCTTCCGGGACTAGCGCGAGCGAGCAGTACTTC
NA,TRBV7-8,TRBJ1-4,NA,CASSSPGLEKLFF,TGTGCCAGCAGTTCCCCAGGGCTAGAAAAACTGTTTTTT
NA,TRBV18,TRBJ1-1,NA,CASSPGDPSLLNTEAFF,TGTGCCAGCTCACCAGGGGACCCATCCCTTCTGAACACTGAAGCTTTCTTT
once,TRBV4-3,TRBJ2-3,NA,CASSQVRGSTDTQYF,TGCGCCAGCAGCCAAGTAAGAGGAAGCACAGATACGCAGTATTTT
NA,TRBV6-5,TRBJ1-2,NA,CASAWSREDGYTF,TGTGCCAGTGCCTGGAGTAGGGAAGACGGCTACACCTTC
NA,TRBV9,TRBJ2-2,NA,CASSVGSGPNTGELFF,TGTGCCAGCAGCGTAGGAAGCGGGCCGAACACCGGGGAGCTGTTTTTT
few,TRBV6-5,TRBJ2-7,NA,CASSYSRHEQYF,TGTGCCAGCAGTTACTCGAGGCACGAGCAGTACTTC
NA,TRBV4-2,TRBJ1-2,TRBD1,CASSQDPLPYTGGDYGYTF,TGTGCCAGCAGCCAAGATCCCCTCCCCTACACAGGGGGCGACTATGGCTACACCTTC
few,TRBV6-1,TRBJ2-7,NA,CASRGYEQYF,TGTGCCAGCAGGGGCTACGAGCAGTACTTC
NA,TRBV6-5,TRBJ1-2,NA,CASSPQGHGESYTF,TGTGCCAGCAGTCCTCAGGGCCACGGGGAAAGCTACACCTTC
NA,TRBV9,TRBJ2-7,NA,CASSVGYSNYEQYF,TGTGCCAGCAGCGTAGGTTACTCAAACTACGAGCAGTACTTC
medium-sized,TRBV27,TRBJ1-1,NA,CASRDPGTEAFF,TGTGCCAGCAGGGACCCGGGCACTGAAGCTTTCTTT
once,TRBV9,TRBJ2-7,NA,CASSVYGVSYEQYF,TGTGCCAGCAGCGTATATGGGGTTTCCTACGAGCAGTACTTC
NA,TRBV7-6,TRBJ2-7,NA,CASSTGTGRYEQYF,TGTGCCAGCAGCACCGGGACGGGGCGCTACGAGCAGTACTTC
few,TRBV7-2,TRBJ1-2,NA,CASWIQGANYGYTF,TGTGCCAGCTGGATACAGGGCGCTAACTATGGCTACACCTTC
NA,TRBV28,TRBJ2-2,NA,CASSLAGGTTTGELFF,TGTGCCAGCAGTTTAGCAGGCGGGACCACCACCGGGGAGCTGTTTTTT
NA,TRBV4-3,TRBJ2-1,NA,CASSRHGFSYNEQFF,TGCGCCAGCAGCCGACATGGGTTTTCCTACAATGAGCAGTTCTTC